These 23 T cell receptor beta chains were sequenced from one sample in a study of OX40 agonist ivuxolimab in advanced cancers. The method was immunoSEQ multiplex PCR; TCRdb's version includes in-frame clones alone and lacks a portion of them. Counted here are under 90,000 clones, 85% to 95% occurring once; the ten biggest clones make up around 0.29%. This material consisted of CD4+ or CD8+ T cells sorted from blood, taken in a trial of the OX40 agonist ivuxolimab. These receptors came from an adult with an advanced solid tumor such as melanoma, head and neck, liver or kidney cancer.

The chain has TRBV5-1 and TRBJ2-5; D is unclear. The germline CDR1 and CDR2 sequences are SGHRS and YFSETQ. This CDR3 comprises 12 residues. Trimming pared 4 bases from V and 2 bases from J, leaving 6 bases between. CDR3 sequence: CASSPGQETQYF. The CDR3 DNA sequence: TGCGCCAGCAGCCCAGGACAAGAGACCCAGTACTTC.

This chain connects TRBV5-4 to TRBJ2-5; D remains ambiguous. The CDR3 length is 13 residues. The germline V gene has CDR1 SGHNT and CDR2 YYREEE (reference sequence). With 2 bases removed from V and 2 bases from J, the gap between germline ends came to 7 bases. The CDR3 protein is CASSLSVQETQYF. As DNA, the CDR3 is TGTGCCAGCAGCTTATCAGTACAAGAGACCCAGTACTTC.

The chain has TRBV5-5 and TRBJ2-7; TRBD1 matches at 9 bases. CDR3 length equals 17 residues. Germline values: CDR1 SGHKS, CDR2 YYEKEE (reference sequence). The J segment lost 3 bases and the V segment lost 0 bases, leaving 10 bases of the junction unmatched. The CDR3 sequence is CASSLVAPGQGYYEQYF. Written as DNA, the CDR3 is TGTGCCAGCAGCTTGGTGGCGCCGGGACAGGGCTACTACGAGCAGTACTTC.

This clone was found a few times. The chain joins TRBV10-3 to TRBJ2-1; D is possibly TRBD2 (5 bases). This CDR3 region has 16 residues. V was trimmed by 6 bases and J by 0 bases, leaving 15 bases between them. Germline CDR1 reads ENHRY; CDR2 reads SYGVKD. CDR3 sequence (DNA): TGTGCCATCAGGGACTCGACGGGGAGCTCCTACAATGAGCAGTTCTTC. It specifies CAIRDSTGSSYNEQFF.

V is TRBV28 and J is TRBJ2-7, with 11 bases matching TRBD1. Germline-derived CDR1 and CDR2 are MDHEN and SYDVKM. V gave up 6 bases and J gave up 2 bases; unmatched junction bases: 9. CDR3 length: 16 amino acids. Written as DNA, the CDR3 is TGTGCCAGCAGGCCCGCCGGGACAGGGGGGCCCTACGAGCAGTACTTC. Its protein product is CASRPAGTGGPYEQYF.

This rearrangement joins TRBV6-1 to TRBJ2-7; no reliable D call. The CDR3 has 12 residues. Trimming left V 4 bases short and J 2 bases short, with 6 bases between. Germline V lookup: CDR1 MNHNS, CDR2 SASEGT. The CDR3 region is CASSADTYEQYF. The CDR3 region has the DNA TGTGCCAGCAGTGCCGATACCTACGAGCAGTACTTC.

As DNA, the CDR3 is TGTGCCAGTAGTCCGGGACTAGCGGGGGGGGACGAGCAGTACTTC. It codes for CASSPGLAGGDEQYF. The gene calls are TRBV19 and TRBJ2-7, with 16 bases lining up with TRBD2. Germline assignment: CDR1 LNHDA and CDR2 SQIVND (reference sequence). V gave up 5 bases and J gave up 5 bases; unmatched junction bases: 3. The CDR3 has 15 residues.

The chain joins TRBV5-4 to TRBJ2-1; D call uncertain. Germline lookup yields CDR1 SGHNT and CDR2 YYREEE (reference sequence). Trimming took off 1 base at V and 5 bases at J, with 10 bases between the two ends. The CDR3 runs to 14 residues. The DNA for the CDR3 is TGTGCCAGCAGCTTGCCCCTGGGGAACAATGAGCAGTTCTTC. This gives the protein CASSLPLGNNEQFF.

J is TRBJ2-2 and V is TRBV5-1; 7 bases are a match to TRBD1. This CDR3 is built from 15 residues. Looked up from germline, CDR1 is SGHRS and CDR2 is YFSETQ. The V segment lost 4 bases and the J segment 1 base; nucleotides outside the gene matches: 4. For the CDR3, the DNA is TGCGCCAGCAGCGGGCGGACAGGGAACACCGGGGAGCTGTTTTTT. This sequence encodes CASSGRTGNTGELFF.

V gene TRBV5-1 combines with J gene TRBJ2-1, with a weak D call TRBD2 (6 bases). The CDR3 runs to 14 residues. V was clipped by 4 bases and J by 5 bases, with 13 bases between them. The germline V gene has CDR1 SGHRS and CDR2 YFSETQ. CDR3 amino acids: CASSPGSGDNEQFF. The CDR3 DNA reads TGCGCCAGCAGCCCAGGGTCGGGGGACAATGAGCAGTTCTTC. Full variable domain (remainder filled in from reference TRBV5-1 and TRBJ2-1): KAGVTQTPRYLIKTRGQQVTLSCSPISGHRSVSWYQQTPGQGLQFLFEYFSETQRNKGNFPGRFSGRQFSNSRSEMNVSTLELGDSALYLCASSPGSGDNEQFFGPGTRLTVL.

V gene TRBV20-1 combines with J gene TRBJ1-2; tentative D call: TRBD1 (5 bases). The CDR3 consists of 11 residues. V lost 7 bases and J lost 3, with 9 bases in between. CDR1 DFQATT and CDR2 SNEGSKA come from the germline V gene (reference sequence). The CDR3 DNA sequence: TGCAGTGTAACGGGGGACTATGGCTACACCTTC. Its protein is CSVTGDYGYTF.

The chain couples TRBV5-6 to TRBJ2-7; 7 positions match TRBD2. This CDR3 is 15 amino acids long. V lost 0 bases, J lost 0 bases, and 3 bases stayed unmatched. The germline V gene encodes CDR1 SGHDT and CDR2 YYEEEE. CDR3 sequence (DNA): TGTGCCAGCAGCTTGGTGGGCGGGAGCTCCTACGAGCAGTACTTC. Its protein is CASSLVGGSSYEQYF.

The chain links TRBV27 to TRBJ1-3; D remains ambiguous. The CDR3 has 17 amino acids. Germline loops: CDR1 MNHEY, CDR2 SMNVEV (reference sequence). V was cut by 1 base and J by 0 bases, with 13 bases left in between. The CDR3 DNA sequence: TGTGCCAGCAGTTTATTGGGTCAGCAGCTCTCTGGAAACACCATATATTTT. This gives the protein CASSLLGQQLSGNTIYF.

This clone has only one observation. This sequence joins TRBV18 and TRBJ2-1; 9 bases are shared with TRBD2. CDR1 and CDR2 (germline): KGHSH, LQKENI. The CDR3 has 16 amino acids. The trim removed 1 base at V and 9 bases at J, leaving 10 bases unmatched. Here the CDR3 reads CASSPQQREEVGEQFF. CDR3 nucleotides: TGTGCCAGCTCACCACAACAGCGGGAGGAGGTCGGTGAGCAGTTCTTC.

The genes are TRBV9 and TRBJ2-1, with TRBD2 as a possible D gene (6 bases). V was trimmed by 4 bases and J by 14 bases, leaving 19 bases between them. The V gene's germline CDR1 is SGDLS and CDR2 YYNGEE. The CDR3 spans 13 residues. The CDR3 coding sequence is TGTGCCAGCAGCCCATCCCCCCCGGGACTTAAGTTCTTC. Translating it yields CASSPSPPGLKFF. Looking up the rest from reference TRBV9 and TRBJ2-1 gives the full variable domain: DSGVTQTPKHLITATGQRVTLRCSPRSGDLSVYWYQQSLDQGLQFLIQYYNGEERAKGNILERFSAQQFPDLHSELNLSSLELGDSALYFCASSPSPPGLKFFGPGTRLTVL.

This clone has a single count. V is TRBV9 and J is TRBJ2-1; a weak D match, TRBD1 (5 bases). The CDR3 totals 15 residues. Germline lookup yields CDR1 SGDLS and CDR2 YYNGEE. V lost 3 bases to trimming and J lost 0 bases, with 10 bases between them. CDR3 residues: CASSGGPSSYNEQFF. The CDR3 coding sequence is TGTGCCAGCAGCGGGGGCCCTAGCTCCTACAATGAGCAGTTCTTC.

This sequence joins TRBV5-1 and TRBJ2-7; 11 bases map to TRBD2. Germline V gene sequence: CDR1 SGHRS, CDR2 YFSETQ. CDR3 size: 15 residues. Germline trimming cut 6 bases from V and 4 bases from J; bases unmatched to any gene: 9. CDR3 amino acids: CASKPSTSGTYEQYF. Here the CDR3 DNA reads TGCGCCAGCAAACCCTCGACTAGCGGGACTTACGAGCAGTACTTC.

The V call is TRBV30, the J call TRBJ2-1, with TRBD2 matching 11 bases. The CDR3 sequence is 15 residues long. CDR1 GTSNPN and CDR2 SVGIG come from the germline V gene (reference sequence). After removal of 0 bases from V and 6 bases from J, the junction contained 4 bases not matched to a gene. The CDR3 nucleotides are TGTGCCTGGAGTGTAATAGCGGGAGGGATCAATGAGCAGTTCTTC. Amino acids: CAWSVIAGGINEQFF.

The chain has TRBV28 and TRBJ2-5, with D perhaps matching TRBD2 (6 bases). V was clipped by 4 bases and J by 4 bases, with 13 bases between them. The CDR3 contains 14 residues. Germline CDR1 and CDR2: MDHEN and SYDVKM. The CDR3 DNA follows: TGTGCCAGCAGTTGGTCCGGGACTTTAGAGACCCAGTACTTC. Amino acid sequence: CASSWSGTLETQYF.

The chain uses TRBV5-1 and TRBJ1-1; maybe TRBD1 (6 bases). Trimming cost V 1 base and J 3 bases, with 10 bases left between them. The germline V gene has CDR1 SGHRS and CDR2 YFSETQ. CDR3 size: 14 residues. The CDR3 sequence: CASSLTGRDTEAFF. Written as DNA, the CDR3 is TGCGCCAGCAGCTTGACAGGGAGGGACACTGAAGCTTTCTTT. Full variable domain (missing parts from reference TRBV5-1 and TRBJ1-1): KAGVTQTPRYLIKTRGQQVTLSCSPISGHRSVSWYQQTPGQGLQFLFEYFSETQRNKGNFPGRFSGRQFSNSRSEMNVSTLELGDSALYLCASSLTGRDTEAFFGQGTRLTVV.

The chain links TRBV9 to TRBJ1-1; the D is unclear. There are 15 residues in the CDR3. Germline CDR1 and CDR2: SGDLS and YYNGEE. V was trimmed by 0 bases and J by 5 bases, leaving 14 bases between them. The DNA for the CDR3 is TGTGCCAGCAGCGTAGACGACGGAAGGAATACTGAAGCTTTCTTT. This sequence encodes CASSVDDGRNTEAFF.

The CDR3 region has the DNA TGTGCCAGCAGCTCACGACAGGGCGACTATGGCTACACCTTC. Amino acids: CASSSRQGDYGYTF. The chain joins TRBV5-4 to TRBJ1-2; 7 bases are a match to TRBD1. The V segment lost 3 bases and the J segment 3 bases; nucleotides outside the gene matches: 5. CDR1 is SGHNT and CDR2 is YYREEE in the germline V gene (reference sequence). The length of the CDR3 is 14 residues.

The J gene is TRBJ1-2, the V gene TRBV15, with TRBD1 matching 8 bases. V shed 0 bases, J shed 8 bases, and the junction held 8 bases outside the gene matches. CDR1 LNHNV and CDR2 YYDKDF come from the germline V gene (reference sequence). This CDR3 spans 15 amino acids. The CDR3: CATSRDGATGVGYTF. The CDR3 nucleotides are TGTGCCACCAGCAGAGATGGCGCGACAGGGGTCGGCTACACCTTC. Full variable domain (missing parts from reference TRBV15 and TRBJ1-2): DAMVIQNPRYQVTQFGKPVTLSCSQTLNHNVMYWYQQKSSQAPKLLFHYYDKDFNNEADTPDNFQSRRPNTSFCFLDIRSPGLGDTAMYLCATSRDGATGVGYTFGSGTRLTVV.